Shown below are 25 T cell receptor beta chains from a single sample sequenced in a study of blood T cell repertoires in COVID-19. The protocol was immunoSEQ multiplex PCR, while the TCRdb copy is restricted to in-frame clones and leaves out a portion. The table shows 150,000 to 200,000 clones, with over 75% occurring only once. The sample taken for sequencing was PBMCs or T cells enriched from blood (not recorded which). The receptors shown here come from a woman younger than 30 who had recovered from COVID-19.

The CDR3: CASSPSGRDTGELFF. DNA for the CDR3: TGTGCCAGCAGCCCTAGCGGGAGGGACACCGGGGAGCTGTTTTTT. This chain connects TRBV4-2 to TRBJ2-2; 12 nucleotides agree with TRBD2. V shed 4 bases, J shed 3 bases, and the junction held 0 bases outside the gene matches. The germline V gene has CDR1 LGHNA and CDR2 YNFKEQ. The CDR3 is made up of 15 amino acids.

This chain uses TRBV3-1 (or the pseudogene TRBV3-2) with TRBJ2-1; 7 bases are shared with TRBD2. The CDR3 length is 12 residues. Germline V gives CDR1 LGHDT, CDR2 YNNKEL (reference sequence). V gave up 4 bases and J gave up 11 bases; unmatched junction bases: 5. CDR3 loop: CASSPSSGKQFF. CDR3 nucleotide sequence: TGTGCCAGCAGCCCCTCTAGCGGCAAGCAGTTCTTC.

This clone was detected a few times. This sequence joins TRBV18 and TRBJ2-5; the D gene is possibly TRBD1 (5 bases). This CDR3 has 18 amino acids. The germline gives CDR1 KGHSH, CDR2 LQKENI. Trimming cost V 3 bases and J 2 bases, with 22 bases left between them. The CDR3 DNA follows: TGTGCCAGCTCACCTTCATCCTACCCTGGGGCTACGCAAGAGACCCAGTACTTC. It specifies CASSPSSYPGATQETQYF. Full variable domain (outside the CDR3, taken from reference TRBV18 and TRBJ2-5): NAGVMQNPRHLVRRRGQEARLRCSPMKGHSHVYWYRQLPEEGLKFMVYLQKENIIDESGMPKERFSAEFPKEGPSILRIQQVVRGDSAAYFCASSPSSYPGATQETQYFGPGTRLLVL.

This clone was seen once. The CDR3 DNA follows: TGTGCCAGCAGTTTAGCCAGGGCAGGCAATCAGCCCCAGCATTTT. Protein sequence: CASSLARAGNQPQHF. The rearrangement uses TRBV27 and TRBJ1-5; D is perhaps TRBD1 (5 bases). Trimming pared 2 bases from V and 2 bases from J, leaving 10 bases between. Germline V gene sequence: CDR1 MNHEY, CDR2 SMNVEV (reference sequence). The length of the CDR3 is 15 residues.

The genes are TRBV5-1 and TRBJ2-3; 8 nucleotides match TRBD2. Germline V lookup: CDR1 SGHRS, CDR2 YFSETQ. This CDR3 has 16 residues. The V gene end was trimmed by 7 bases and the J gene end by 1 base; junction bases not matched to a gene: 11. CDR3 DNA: TGCGCCAGCCGAACGAGCGGGAGAGGCGGCACAGATACGCAGTATTTT. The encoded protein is CASRTSGRGGTDTQYF.

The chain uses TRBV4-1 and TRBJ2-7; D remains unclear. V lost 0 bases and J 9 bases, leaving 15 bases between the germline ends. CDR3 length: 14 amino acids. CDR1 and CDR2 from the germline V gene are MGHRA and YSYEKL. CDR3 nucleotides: TGCGCCAGCAGCCAAGAAGATTTCGAAGCGACGCAGTACTTC. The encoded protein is CASSQEDFEATQYF.

The CDR3 region is CASSSRGLAGGFYEQYF. The CDR3 coding sequence is TGTGCCAGCAGTTCCCGGGGACTAGCGGGAGGATTCTACGAGCAGTACTTC. The chain joins TRBV28 to TRBJ2-7, with 15 bases that match TRBD2. Germline loops: CDR1 MDHEN, CDR2 SYDVKM. Germline trimming cut 4 bases from V and 3 bases from J; bases unmatched to any gene: 7. The CDR3 totals 17 residues. Complete variable domain (other parts from reference TRBV28 and TRBJ2-7): DVKVTQSSRYLVKRTGEKVFLECVQDMDHENMFWYRQDPGLGLRLIYFSYDVKMKEKGDIPEGYSVSREKKERFSLILESASTNQTSMYLCASSSRGLAGGFYEQYFGPGTRLTVT.

In DNA form, the CDR3 reads TGTGCCACCCGACTAGCGGGGGACACAGATACGCAGTATTTT. Amino acid sequence: CATRLAGDTDTQYF. The chain links TRBV6-5 to TRBJ2-3, with 12 bases aligning to TRBD2. The length of the CDR3 is 14 residues. Looked up from germline, CDR1 is MNHEY and CDR2 is SVGAGI. J was trimmed by 2 bases and V by 10 bases; bases with no gene match: 4.

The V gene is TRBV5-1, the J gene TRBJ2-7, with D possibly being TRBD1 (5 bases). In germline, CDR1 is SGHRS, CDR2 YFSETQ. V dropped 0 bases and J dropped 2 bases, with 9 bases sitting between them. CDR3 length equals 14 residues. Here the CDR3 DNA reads TGCGCCAGCAGCTTGGAGGGCAGGGCCTACGAGCAGTACTTC. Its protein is CASSLEGRAYEQYF.

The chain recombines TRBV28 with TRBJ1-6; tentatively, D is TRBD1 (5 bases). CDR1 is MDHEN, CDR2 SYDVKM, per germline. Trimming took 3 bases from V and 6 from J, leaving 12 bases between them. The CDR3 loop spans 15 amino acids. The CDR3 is CASSFSDTFNSPLHF. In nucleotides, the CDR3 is TGTGCCAGCAGTTTCTCGGACACTTTTAATTCACCCCTCCACTTT.

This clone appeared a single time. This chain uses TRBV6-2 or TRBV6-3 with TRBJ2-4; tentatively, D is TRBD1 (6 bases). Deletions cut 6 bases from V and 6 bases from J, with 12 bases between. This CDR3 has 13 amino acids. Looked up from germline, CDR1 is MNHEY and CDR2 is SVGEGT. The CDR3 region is CASSITGRNIQYF. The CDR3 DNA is TGTGCCAGCAGCATAACAGGGAGAAACATTCAGTACTTC.

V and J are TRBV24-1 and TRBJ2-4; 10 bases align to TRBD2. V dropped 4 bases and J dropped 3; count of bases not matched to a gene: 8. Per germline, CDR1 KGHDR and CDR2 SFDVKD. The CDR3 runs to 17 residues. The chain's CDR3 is CATSEASGSHDKNIQYF. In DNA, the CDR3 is TGTGCCACCAGTGAAGCTAGCGGGAGTCATGACAAAAACATTCAGTACTTC.

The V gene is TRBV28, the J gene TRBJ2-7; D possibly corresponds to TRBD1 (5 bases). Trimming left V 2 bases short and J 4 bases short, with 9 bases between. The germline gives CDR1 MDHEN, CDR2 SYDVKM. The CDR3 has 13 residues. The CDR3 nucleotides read TGTGCCAGCAGTTTAGCGACAGAATACGAGCAGTACTTC. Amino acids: CASSLATEYEQYF.

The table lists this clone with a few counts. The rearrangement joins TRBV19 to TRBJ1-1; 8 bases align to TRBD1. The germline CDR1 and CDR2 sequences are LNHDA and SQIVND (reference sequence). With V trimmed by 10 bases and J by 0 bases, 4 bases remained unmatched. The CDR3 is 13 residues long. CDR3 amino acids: CATSGGMNTEAFF. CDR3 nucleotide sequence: TGTGCCACCTCAGGGGGCATGAACACTGAAGCTTTCTTT.

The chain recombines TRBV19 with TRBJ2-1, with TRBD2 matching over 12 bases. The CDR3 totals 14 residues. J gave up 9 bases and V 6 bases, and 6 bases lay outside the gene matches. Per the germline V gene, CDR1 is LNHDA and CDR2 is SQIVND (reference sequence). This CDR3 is CASSPTSGSAEQFF. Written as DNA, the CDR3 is TGTGCCAGTAGCCCGACTAGCGGGAGCGCTGAGCAGTTCTTC.

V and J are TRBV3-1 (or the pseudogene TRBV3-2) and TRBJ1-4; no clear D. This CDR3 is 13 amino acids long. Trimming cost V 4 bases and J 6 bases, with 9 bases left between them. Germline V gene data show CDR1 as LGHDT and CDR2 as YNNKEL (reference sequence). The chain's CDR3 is CASSPREDEKLFF. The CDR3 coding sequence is TGTGCCAGCAGCCCCAGAGAGGATGAAAAACTGTTTTTT.

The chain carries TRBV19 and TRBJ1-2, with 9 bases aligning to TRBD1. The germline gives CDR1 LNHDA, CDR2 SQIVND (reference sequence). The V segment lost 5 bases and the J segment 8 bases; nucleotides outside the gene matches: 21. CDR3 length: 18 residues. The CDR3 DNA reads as TGTGCCAGTAGTTCTTATCCTCCACCGGGACAGGGCCAAAGAGGCTACACCTTC. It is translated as CASSSYPPPGQGQRGYTF.

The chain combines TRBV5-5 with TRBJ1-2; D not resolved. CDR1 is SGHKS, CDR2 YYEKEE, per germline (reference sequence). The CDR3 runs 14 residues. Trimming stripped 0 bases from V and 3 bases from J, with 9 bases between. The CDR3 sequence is CASSLVSVDYGYTF. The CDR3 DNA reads TGTGCCAGCAGCTTGGTGTCGGTGGACTATGGCTACACCTTC.

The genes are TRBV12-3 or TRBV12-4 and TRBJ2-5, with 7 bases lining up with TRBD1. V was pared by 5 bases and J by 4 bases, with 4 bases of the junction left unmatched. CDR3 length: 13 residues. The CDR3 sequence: CASSNRGRETQYF. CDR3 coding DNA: TGTGCCAGCAGTAACAGGGGAAGAGAGACCCAGTACTTC.

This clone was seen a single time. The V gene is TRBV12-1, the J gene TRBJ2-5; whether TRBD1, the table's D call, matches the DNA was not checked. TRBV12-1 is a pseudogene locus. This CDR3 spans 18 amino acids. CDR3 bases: TGTGCCAGCAGCCACACCCGAAATCTGGGGACAGGGAAAGAGACCCAGTACTTC. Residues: CASSHTRNLGTGKETQYF.

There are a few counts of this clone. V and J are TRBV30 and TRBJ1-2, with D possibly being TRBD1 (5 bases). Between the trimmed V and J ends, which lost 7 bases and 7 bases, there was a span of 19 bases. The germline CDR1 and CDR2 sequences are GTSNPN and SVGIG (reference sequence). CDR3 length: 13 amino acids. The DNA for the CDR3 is TGTGCCTACCTCAGGGAATATTGGGGTGGCTACACCTTC. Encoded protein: CAYLREYWGGYTF.

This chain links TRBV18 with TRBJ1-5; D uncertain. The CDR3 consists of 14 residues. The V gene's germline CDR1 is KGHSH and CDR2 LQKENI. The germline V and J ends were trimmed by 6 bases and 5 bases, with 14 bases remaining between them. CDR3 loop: CASSGRSFHQPQHF. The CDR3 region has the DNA TGTGCCAGCTCCGGTCGGTCCTTCCATCAGCCCCAGCATTTT.

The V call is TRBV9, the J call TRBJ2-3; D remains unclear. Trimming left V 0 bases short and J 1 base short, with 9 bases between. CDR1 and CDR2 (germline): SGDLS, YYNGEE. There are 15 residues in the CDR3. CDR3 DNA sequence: TGTGCCAGCAGCGTAGTAGGAGTGGGCACAGATACGCAGTATTTT. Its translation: CASSVVGVGTDTQYF.

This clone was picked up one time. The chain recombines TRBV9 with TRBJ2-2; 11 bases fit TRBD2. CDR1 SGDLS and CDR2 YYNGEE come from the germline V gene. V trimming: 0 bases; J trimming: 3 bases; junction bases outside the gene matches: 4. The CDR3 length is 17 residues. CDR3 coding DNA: TGTGCCAGCAGCGTAGCTTCTAGCGGGAGGCACACCGGGGAGCTGTTTTTT. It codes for CASSVASSGRHTGELFF.

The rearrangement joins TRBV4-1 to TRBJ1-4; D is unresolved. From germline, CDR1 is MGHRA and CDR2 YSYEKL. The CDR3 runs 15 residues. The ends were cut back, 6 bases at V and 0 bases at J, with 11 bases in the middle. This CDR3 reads CASRSLRSTNEKLFF. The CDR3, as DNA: TGCGCCAGCAGATCCTTGCGGTCAACTAATGAAAAACTGTTTTTT.